Listed below are T cell receptor beta chains from one sample, sequenced in a study of shared clonotypes between healthy human individuals. Clones were sequenced by immunoSEQ multiplex PCR, and TCRdb holds only the in-frame ones, with some missing. The sample has a few million clones, roughly 95% seen once. The specimen sequenced was naive CD4+ T cells sorted from blood. The receptors derive from a man in his late teens or twenties in good health. The CDR3 runs from the conserved cysteine through the conserved F or W. The D gene is left open where the match is weak. Clone size is not always given. Where it is, it says once, few, many or a class for expanded clones.

CDR3 length: 12; clone size: -; V gene: TRBV29-1; J gene: TRBJ1-2; D gene: -; CDR3 protein: CSVELGVGGYTF; CDR3 DNA: TGCAGCGTTGAGTTGGGGGTTGGAGGCTACACCTTC
CDR3 length: 15; clone size: -; V gene: TRBV10-3; J gene: TRBJ2-2; D gene: TRBD1; CDR3 protein: CAISRGQGNTGELFF; CDR3 DNA: TGTGCCATCAGTCGGGGACAGGGGAACACCGGGGAGCTGTTTTTT
CDR3 length: 14; clone size: -; V gene: TRBV19; J gene: TRBJ1-1; D gene: TRBD1; CDR3 protein: CASSSGTVNTEAFF; CDR3 DNA: TGTGCCAGTAGTTCCGGGACAGTGAACACTGAAGCTTTCTTT
CDR3 length: 11; clone size: -; V gene: TRBV4-3; J gene: TRBJ2-3; D gene: -; CDR3 protein: CASSQDSTQYF; CDR3 DNA: TGCGCCAGCAGCCAAGACTCCACGCAGTATTTT
CDR3 length: 16; clone size: -; V gene: TRBV6-6; J gene: TRBJ2-7; D gene: -; CDR3 protein: CASTPGSRVRGDEQYF; CDR3 DNA: TGTGCCAGCACACCGGGAAGTAGAGTCCGCGGGGACGAGCAGTACTTC
CDR3 length: 13; clone size: -; V gene: TRBV18; J gene: TRBJ2-3; D gene: -; CDR3 protein: CASSPADLDTQYF; CDR3 DNA: TGTGCCAGCTCACCGGCGGATCTAGATACGCAGTATTTT
CDR3 length: 14; clone size: once; V gene: TRBV18; J gene: TRBJ2-7; D gene: TRBD1; CDR3 protein: CASSQRQGIYEQYF; CDR3 DNA: TGTGCCAGCTCACAGCGACAGGGAATTTACGAGCAGTACTTC
CDR3 length: 17; clone size: -; V gene: TRBV5-1; J gene: TRBJ2-5; D gene: -; CDR3 protein: CASSGRLDTGAPETQYF; CDR3 DNA: TGCGCCAGCAGCGGGCGGCTCGATACTGGGGCGCCGGAGACCCAGTACTTC
CDR3 length: 11; clone size: -; V gene: TRBV30; J gene: TRBJ2-5; D gene: -; CDR3 protein: CAWSPSETQYF; CDR3 DNA: TGTGCCTGGAGTCCCTCAGAGACCCAGTACTTC
CDR3 length: 12; clone size: -; V gene: TRBV7-2; J gene: TRBJ1-6; D gene: -; CDR3 protein: CASSLDRSPLHF; CDR3 DNA: TGTGCCAGCAGTCTCGACCGTTCACCCCTCCACTTT
CDR3 length: 13; clone size: -; V gene: TRBV2; J gene: TRBJ1-2; D gene: -; CDR3 protein: CASSERQTYGYTF; CDR3 DNA: TGTGCCAGCAGTGAGCGGCAGACCTATGGCTACACCTTC
CDR3 length: 12; clone size: -; V gene: TRBV5-4; J gene: TRBJ2-7; D gene: -; CDR3 protein: CASSFVPGEQYF; CDR3 DNA: TGTGCCAGCAGCTTTGTCCCTGGCGAGCAGTACTTC
CDR3 length: 15; clone size: -; V gene: TRBV5-4; J gene: TRBJ1-5; D gene: -; CDR3 protein: CASSPEPGTNQPQHF; CDR3 DNA: TGTGCCAGCAGCCCCGAACCGGGCACCAATCAGCCCCAGCATTTT
CDR3 length: 14; clone size: -; V gene: TRBV6-1; J gene: TRBJ2-5; D gene: -; CDR3 protein: CASSESPPTGTQYF; CDR3 DNA: TGTGCCAGCAGTGAAAGCCCCCCGACCGGGACCCAGTACTTC
CDR3 length: 14; clone size: -; V gene: TRBV6-1; J gene: TRBJ2-3; D gene: -; CDR3 protein: CASKADRDTDTQYF; CDR3 DNA: TGTGCCAGCAAGGCTGATAGGGACACAGATACGCAGTATTTT
CDR3 length: 17; clone size: -; V gene: TRBV7-2; J gene: TRBJ2-3; D gene: TRBD2; CDR3 protein: CASSPGGGPWVTDTQYF; CDR3 DNA: TGTGCCAGCAGCCCGGGGGGTGGCCCCTGGGTGACAGATACGCAGTATTTT
CDR3 length: 13; clone size: -; V gene: TRBV30; J gene: TRBJ1-2; D gene: TRBD1; CDR3 protein: CAWSLTGNYGYTF; CDR3 DNA: TGTGCCTGGAGTCTGACAGGGAACTATGGCTACACCTTC
CDR3 length: 12; clone size: -; V gene: TRBV7-2; J gene: TRBJ2-2; D gene: -; CDR3 protein: CASSLLAGELFF; CDR3 DNA: TGTGCCAGCAGCCTGTTGGCCGGGGAGCTGTTTTTT
CDR3 length: 15; clone size: -; V gene: TRBV6-6; J gene: TRBJ1-6; D gene: -; CDR3 protein: CASRNDRNLNSPLHF; CDR3 DNA: TGTGCCAGCAGAAATGACAGGAACCTTAATTCACCCCTCCACTTT
CDR3 length: 14; clone size: -; V gene: TRBV11-2; J gene: TRBJ1-1; D gene: -; CDR3 protein: CASSLVMGNTEAFF; CDR3 DNA: TGTGCCAGCAGCTTAGTCATGGGGAACACTGAAGCTTTCTTT
CDR3 length: 11; clone size: -; V gene: TRBV27; J gene: TRBJ1-1; D gene: -; CDR3 protein: CASMRNTEAFF; CDR3 DNA: TGTGCCAGCATGCGGAACACTGAAGCTTTCTTT
CDR3 length: 14; clone size: -; V gene: TRBV5-5; J gene: TRBJ2-7; D gene: -; CDR3 protein: CASSPGPESYEQYF; CDR3 DNA: TGTGCCAGCAGCCCGGGACCTGAGTCCTACGAGCAGTACTTC
CDR3 length: 11; clone size: -; V gene: TRBV27; J gene: TRBJ2-5; D gene: -; CDR3 protein: CASKAGETQYF; CDR3 DNA: TGTGCCAGCAAGGCGGGCGAGACCCAGTACTTC
CDR3 length: 16; clone size: -; V gene: TRBV9; J gene: TRBJ2-2; D gene: -; CDR3 protein: CASSAPVGLHTGELFF; CDR3 DNA: TGTGCCAGCAGCGCCCCGGTAGGATTACACACCGGGGAGCTGTTTTTT
CDR3 length: 12; clone size: once; V gene: TRBV2; J gene: TRBJ2-7; D gene: -; CDR3 protein: CASRSDSYEQYF; CDR3 DNA: TGTGCCAGCAGGAGTGACTCCTACGAGCAGTACTTC
CDR3 length: 13; clone size: -; V gene: TRBV6-6; J gene: TRBJ2-5; D gene: -; CDR3 protein: CASRRGAGETQYF; CDR3 DNA: TGTGCCAGCAGACGGGGGGCAGGAGAGACCCAGTACTTC
CDR3 length: 16; clone size: -; V gene: TRBV28; J gene: TRBJ1-6; D gene: TRBD1; CDR3 protein: CASSSHPTGSDSPLHF; CDR3 DNA: TGTGCCAGCAGTTCCCACCCGACAGGGTCGGATTCACCCCTCCACTTT
CDR3 length: 15; clone size: -; V gene: TRBV10-1; J gene: TRBJ2-1; D gene: TRBD2; CDR3 protein: CASSEGLAGNNEQFF; CDR3 DNA: TGCGCCAGCAGTGAGGGCCTAGCGGGTAACAATGAGCAGTTCTTC
CDR3 length: 13; clone size: -; V gene: TRBV9; J gene: TRBJ1-1; D gene: -; CDR3 protein: CASSVGRVTEAFF; CDR3 DNA: TGTGCCAGCAGCGTAGGAAGGGTAACTGAAGCTTTCTTT
CDR3 length: 17; clone size: -; V gene: TRBV11-2; J gene: TRBJ2-7; D gene: -; CDR3 protein: CASSSPWTSLSSYEQYF; CDR3 DNA: TGTGCCAGCAGCTCCCCTTGGACCAGCCTAAGCTCCTACGAGCAGTACTTC
CDR3 length: 16; clone size: -; V gene: TRBV5-4; J gene: TRBJ2-5; D gene: TRBD2; CDR3 protein: CASGWASGRRQETQYF; CDR3 DNA: TGTGCCAGCGGGTGGGCTAGCGGGCGAAGACAAGAGACCCAGTACTTC
CDR3 length: 15; clone size: -; V gene: TRBV7-8; J gene: TRBJ1-2; D gene: -; CDR3 protein: CASSLDGGSYYGYTF; CDR3 DNA: TGTGCCAGCAGCTTAGATGGGGGCAGCTACTATGGCTACACCTTC
CDR3 length: 13; clone size: -; V gene: TRBV6-1; J gene: TRBJ1-2; D gene: -; CDR3 protein: CASSEADNYGYTF; CDR3 DNA: TGTGCCAGCAGTGAAGCAGATAACTATGGCTACACCTTC
CDR3 length: 15; clone size: -; V gene: TRBV6-5; J gene: TRBJ2-3; D gene: -; CDR3 protein: CASNPRTKYLDTQYF; CDR3 DNA: TGTGCCAGCAATCCCAGGACTAAGTACTTAGATACGCAGTATTTT
CDR3 length: 13; clone size: -; V gene: TRBV5-1; J gene: TRBJ2-2; D gene: -; CDR3 protein: CASSLELTGELFF; CDR3 DNA: TGCGCCAGCAGCCTGGAATTGACCGGGGAGCTGTTTTTT
CDR3 length: 15; clone size: -; V gene: TRBV19; J gene: TRBJ1-4; D gene: -; CDR3 protein: CASRGLGSQNEKLFF; CDR3 DNA: TGTGCCAGTAGAGGACTCGGGAGCCAAAATGAAAAACTGTTTTTT
CDR3 length: 13; clone size: -; V gene: TRBV2; J gene: TRBJ2-2; D gene: -; CDR3 protein: CASMGTSGGELFF; CDR3 DNA: TGTGCCAGCATGGGGACCAGTGGCGGGGAGCTGTTTTTT
CDR3 length: 14; clone size: -; V gene: TRBV11-2; J gene: TRBJ1-1; D gene: -; CDR3 protein: CASSLYPRSTEAFF; CDR3 DNA: TGTGCCAGCAGCTTATATCCCAGGAGCACTGAAGCTTTCTTT
CDR3 length: 15; clone size: -; V gene: TRBV5-1; J gene: TRBJ1-2; D gene: -; CDR3 protein: CASSRGGGENYGYTF; CDR3 DNA: TGCGCCAGCAGCAGGGGTGGGGGTGAGAACTATGGCTACACCTTC
CDR3 length: 14; clone size: -; V gene: TRBV9; J gene: TRBJ1-1; D gene: TRBD1; CDR3 protein: CASSARQGMSEAFF; CDR3 DNA: TGTGCCAGCAGCGCCCGACAGGGGATGTCTGAAGCTTTCTTT
CDR3 length: 14; clone size: few; V gene: TRBV5-4; J gene: TRBJ1-6; D gene: -; CDR3 protein: CASSLNQGDSPLHF; CDR3 DNA: TGTGCCAGCAGCTTGAATCAGGGCGATTCACCCCTCCACTTT